This TCR beta chain came from a study of shared clonotypes between healthy human individuals. The donors were all Caucasian adults (living in Nashville, Tennessee). Assay: immunoSEQ multiplex PCR; the TCRdb copy retains only in-frame clones and omits some. The sample has roughly 1,500,000 clones, 98% seen once. Findings and limits, study-wide: Clonotypes which were not shared had lower generation probabilities than clonotypes that all four donors shared. Clonotype sharing levels among donors were expected to vary with sequencing depth.

Points on this clone: The antigen is not known.

The junction had 6 bases not matched to a gene; V was cut back by 7 bases and J by 7 bases. The germline V gene encodes CDR1 SQVTM and CDR2 ANQGSEA. CDR3 length: 11 amino acids. The clonotype comes from a young man in good health. V is TRBV29-1 and J is TRBJ1-2, with 7 bases matching TRBD1. The sequencing input was naive CD4+ T cells sorted from blood. Specified subset: CD45RA+ positively selected. CDR3: CSATGEGGYTF. The CDR3, as DNA: TGCAGCGCCACAGGGGAGGGTGGCTACACCTTC. Looking up the rest from reference TRBV29-1 and TRBJ1-2 gives the full variable domain: SAVISQKPSRDICQRGTSLTIQCQVDSQVTMMFWYRQQPGQSLTLIATANQGSEATYESGFVIDKFPISRPNLTFSTLTVSNMSPEDSSIYLCSATGEGGYTFGSGTRLTVV.